The 13 T cell receptor beta chains in this list originate from one sample, sequenced in a study of T cell responses to AZD1222 COVID-19 vaccine. This table comes from immunoSEQ multiplex PCR, and its TCRdb copy is limited to in-frame clones, with some not included. The table records roughly 120,000 clones, 87% of them present only once. The specimen was peripheral blood, collected on day 0 of AZD1222 vaccination. The receptors shown here come from an adult in good health.

This chain joins TRBV6-1 and TRBJ2-7; D is uncertain. Germline V gene sequence: CDR1 MNHNS, CDR2 SASEGT. V lost 1 base, J lost 5 bases, and 12 bases lay in between. The CDR3 contains 14 residues. The CDR3 DNA follows: TGTGCCAGCAGTGAAGGAGACCCCTGGGACGAGCAGTACTTC. This sequence encodes CASSEGDPWDEQYF.

With regard to this clone: Other DNA sequences within the sample encode an identical CDR3. The chain's CDR3 is CASSSTGGHTDTQYF. CDR3 in DNA: TGTGCCAGCTCGAGCACAGGGGGACACACAGATACGCAGTATTTT. The chain joins TRBV18 to TRBJ2-3; 8 nucleotides match TRBD1. V dropped 6 bases and J dropped 2; count of bases not matched to a gene: 7. The CDR3 runs to 15 residues. The germline gives CDR1 KGHSH, CDR2 LQKENI.

The DNA of the CDR3 is TGTGCCACCAGCAGAGCGCTCGACACTGAAGCTTTCTTT. This encodes CATSRALDTEAFF. The chain joins TRBV15 to TRBJ1-1; no reliable D call. The ends were cut back, 1 base at V and 3 bases at J, with 6 bases in the middle. This CDR3 contains 13 residues. Germline CDR1 LNHNV, CDR2 YYDKDF (reference sequence).

V usage is TRBV5-6 and J usage is TRBJ1-4, with unresolved D. CDR1 and CDR2 from the germline V gene are SGHDT and YYEEEE. CDR3 length: 13 residues. Between the trimmed V and J ends, which lost 2 bases and 5 bases, there was a span of 7 bases. CDR3 bases: TGTGCCAGCAGCTTATCCCCGAATGAAAAACTGTTTTTT. This sequence encodes CASSLSPNEKLFF.

This clone showed up just once. The V gene is TRBV7-8, the J gene TRBJ2-7, with 8 bases identical to TRBD2. Looked up from germline, CDR1 is SGHVS and CDR2 is FQNEAQ. CDR3 length: 17 residues. Trimming took 2 bases from V and 1 from J; bases not matched to a gene: 10. The CDR3 sequence: CASSLPTGGTTSYEQYF. The CDR3, as DNA: TGTGCCAGCAGCTTACCTACGGGGGGGACCACTTCCTACGAGCAGTACTTC. The full variable domain, completed using reference TRBV7-8 and TRBJ2-7, is GAGVSQSPRYKVAKRGQDVALRCDPISGHVSLFWYQQALGQGPEFLTYFQNEAQLDKSGLPSDRFFAERPEGSVSTLKIQRTQQEDSAVYLCASSLPTGGTTSYEQYFGPGTRLTVT.

Regarding this clone: Germline and junction disagree at one end, which may indicate a read error. The chain couples TRBV7-8 to TRBJ2-7, with D unresolved. Germline assignment: CDR1 SGHVS and CDR2 FQNEAQ. The CDR3 is 12 residues long. DNA of the CDR3: TGTGCCAGCAGTTTAGGGTACTCCGAGCAGTACTTC. It yields the protein CASSLGYSEQYF.

The chain employs TRBV7-9 and TRBJ1-6; D ambiguous. V lost 2 bases to trimming and J lost 8 bases, with 7 bases between them. Germline loops: CDR1 SEHNR, CDR2 FQNEAQ (reference sequence). This CDR3 spans 13 amino acids. The CDR3 reads CASSLRWDSPLHF. In DNA, the CDR3 is TGTGCCAGCAGCTTAAGGTGGGATTCACCCCTCCACTTT.

The chain employs TRBV25-1 and TRBJ1-4, with D uncertain. Germline-derived CDR1 and CDR2 are MGHDK and SYGVNS. V was pared by 6 bases and J by 0 bases, with 5 bases between. The CDR3 contains 13 residues. The CDR3 protein is CASRRSTNEKLFF. The CDR3 DNA follows: TGTGCCAGCAGGCGTTCAACTAATGAAAAACTGTTTTTT.

The chain recombines TRBV3-1 (or the pseudogene TRBV3-2) with TRBJ2-7, with 8 bases matching TRBD1. CDR3 length equals 14 residues. CDR1 and CDR2 (germline): LGHDT, YNNKEL (reference sequence). V lost 4 bases, J lost 6 bases, and 8 bases stayed unmatched. The CDR3 DNA is TGTGCCAGCAGCCGCGACAGGGGCCCCTCCGAGCAGTACTTC. Amino acid sequence: CASSRDRGPSEQYF.

This clone was recorded once. J is TRBJ2-2 and V is TRBV9; 15 positions match TRBD2. V trimming: 5 bases; J trimming: 0 bases; junction bases outside the gene matches: 11. The CDR3 totals 20 residues. Looked up from germline, CDR1 is SGDLS and CDR2 is YYNGEE. CDR3 region: CASRPGLAGGRSANTGELFF. The CDR3 region has the DNA TGTGCCAGCAGACCTGGACTAGCGGGAGGGCGGTCTGCGAACACCGGGGAGCTGTTTTTT.

This chain joins TRBV6-5 and TRBJ2-7; 13 nucleotides align to TRBD2. Unmatched junction bases numbered 5, after V lost 4 bases and J lost 2 bases. Germline lookup yields CDR1 MNHEY and CDR2 SVGAGI. This CDR3 has 16 residues. CDR3 in amino acids: CASSSPGTSGTYEQYF. CDR3 bases: TGTGCCAGCAGTTCGCCCGGGACTAGCGGGACCTACGAGCAGTACTTC.

As regards this clone: The same CDR3 also results from other DNA sequences found in this sample. The J gene is TRBJ2-7, the V gene TRBV3-1 (or the pseudogene TRBV3-2); D unresolved. V was trimmed by 1 base and J by 3 bases, leaving 4 bases between them. This CDR3 region has 12 residues. Germline CDR1 and CDR2: LGHDT and YNNKEL (reference sequence). This CDR3 reads CASSQAGYEQYF. The CDR3 region has the DNA TGTGCCAGCAGCCAAGCCGGCTACGAGCAGTACTTC.

This clone was seen once. The V call is TRBV7-9, the J call TRBJ2-1; D is unresolved. The V end was cut by 4 bases, the J end by 2 bases, with 12 bases between. Germline CDR1 is SEHNR and CDR2 is FQNEAQ (reference sequence). This CDR3 is 15 amino acids long. The CDR3 DNA follows: TGTGCCAGCAGCTCGGGCCTCGGCCCCTACAATGAGCAGTTCTTC. Protein: CASSSGLGPYNEQFF. Full variable domain (rest looked up from reference TRBV7-9 and TRBJ2-1): DTGVSQNPRHKITKRGQNVTFRCDPISEHNRLYWYRQTLGQGPEFLTYFQNEAQLEKSRLLSDRFSAERPKGSFSTLEIQRTEQGDSAMYLCASSSGLGPYNEQFFGPGTRLTVL.